The 7 T cell receptor beta chains listed next were all sequenced from one sample in a study of blood T cell repertoires in COVID-19. Assay used: immunoSEQ multiplex PCR; TCRdb lists only in-frame clones, some missing. The repertoire has a few hundred thousand clones, 80% to 90% of them found once; the top ten carry more than 3.5%. The sequenced sample was PBMCs or T cells enriched from blood (not recorded which). The receptors originated from a woman in her twenties or thirties who had recovered from COVID-19.

The chain is built from TRBV30 and TRBJ1-2, with D perhaps TRBD1 (5 bases). The germline V and J ends were trimmed by 5 bases and 4 bases, with 11 bases remaining between them. The CDR3 runs 12 residues. CDR1 GTSNPN and CDR2 SVGIG come from the germline V gene (reference sequence). In nucleotides, the CDR3 is TGTGCCTGGGAGGGGATACTCTATGGCTACACCTTC. Protein product: CAWEGILYGYTF. The full variable domain, rest sourced from reference TRBV30 and TRBJ1-2, is SQTIHQWPATLVQPVGSPLSLECTVEGTSNPNLYWYRQAAGRGLQLLFYSVGIGQISSEVPQNLSASRPQDRQFILSSKKLLLSDSGFYLCAWEGILYGYTFGSGTRLTVV.

A remark on this clone: At one end the junction does not follow the germline gene, possibly because of a read error. The chain links TRBV6-5 to TRBJ2-1, with TRBD1 matching over 9 bases. Germline V gene lookup returns CDR1 MNHEY and CDR2 SVGAGI. The CDR3 has 13 amino acids. For the CDR3, the DNA is TGTGCCAGCAGTTACTCCCCGGGACAGGGTCCAATCTTC. This codes for CASSYSPGQGPIF.

The V call is TRBV11-3, the J call TRBJ2-1; TRBD2 agrees at 11 bases. The CDR3 contains 16 residues. Germline V gives CDR1 SGHNT, CDR2 YENEEA. Trimming cost V 5 bases and J 8 bases; bases outside gene matches: 11. CDR3 sequence reads: CASSPDSGRARDEQFF. The CDR3 bases are TGTGCCAGCAGCCCTGATAGCGGGAGGGCCAGGGATGAGCAGTTCTTC.

This chain joins TRBV2 and TRBJ2-3; a weak D match, TRBD2 (5 bases). CDR3 length: 15 residues. Germline CDR1 SNHLY, CDR2 FYNNEI. The ends were cut back, 5 bases at V and 6 bases at J, with 18 bases in the middle. CDR3 in DNA: TGTGCCAGCAGTTTCGGGGAAGGCCGCAGGGATACGCAGTATTTT. It encodes CASSFGEGRRDTQYF. Full variable domain (outside the CDR3, taken from reference TRBV2 and TRBJ2-3): EPEVTQTPSHQVTQMGQEVILRCVPISNHLYFYWYRQILGQKVEFLVSFYNNEISEKSEIFDDQFSVERPDGSNFTLKIRSTKLEDSAMYFCASSFGEGRRDTQYFGPGTRLTVL.

V usage is TRBV28 and J usage is TRBJ2-6; possibly TRBD1 for D (5 bases). With 5 bases removed from V and 2 bases from J, the gap between germline ends came to 16 bases. CDR1 is MDHEN, CDR2 SYDVKM, per germline. The CDR3 contains 17 residues. The CDR3 nucleotides are TGTGCCAGCAGTGGACAAGATCACCCTCCTGGGGCCAACGTCCTGACTTTC. This translates into CASSGQDHPPGANVLTF.

The chain couples TRBV7-9 to TRBJ2-1; TRBD2 agrees at 7 bases. This CDR3 is 11 amino acids long. Germline trimming cut 7 bases from V and 10 bases from J; bases unmatched to any gene: 4. The germline CDR1 and CDR2 sequences are SEHNR and FQNEAQ (reference sequence). The CDR3 region has the DNA TGTGCCAGCACCCTAGCGGAGGAGCAGTTCTTC. Protein: CASTLAEEQFF.

The V and J genes are TRBV18 and TRBJ1-4; 7 bases match TRBD1. The germline V gene encodes CDR1 KGHSH and CDR2 LQKENI. There are 14 residues in the CDR3. V was pared by 4 bases and J by 8 bases, with 7 bases of the junction left unmatched. The CDR3 loop reads CASSRRGLEEKLFF. CDR3 DNA sequence: TGTGCCAGCTCACGGAGGGGGCTTGAGGAAAAACTGTTTTTT. The full variable domain, rest sourced from reference TRBV18 and TRBJ1-4, is NAGVMQNPRHLVRRRGQEARLRCSPMKGHSHVYWYRQLPEEGLKFMVYLQKENIIDESGMPKERFSAEFPKEGPSILRIQQVVRGDSAAYFCASSRRGLEEKLFFGSGTQLSVL.